These T cell receptor beta chains were read from a single sample in a study of CD8 T cells in ankylosing spondylitis. A single record per CDR3 protein comes from TCRdb applying MiXCR to the 5' RACE reads. The data hold around 540,000 distinct CDR3 sequences, with about an eighth observed a single time. Input material: blood, either unsorted or a sorted T cell fraction (not recorded which). The source of these receptors is a male donor with ankylosing spondylitis. Both conserved end residues are part of each CDR3. A D gene is named only where the DNA matches it firmly. Some rows mark clone size as missing; the rest say once, few, many or name a class of expanded clone.

v_gene: TRBV5-6; j_gene: TRBJ2-1; d_gene: TRBD2; abundance: few; CDR3nt: TGTGCCAGCAGCTTGCGACTAGCGTCTTCCTACAATGAGCAGTTCTTC; CDR3aa: CASSLRLASSYNEQFF
v_gene: TRBV7-2; j_gene: TRBJ2-1; d_gene: TRBD2; abundance: .; CDR3nt: TGTGCCAGCAGCTTAACAGGACTAGATAACAATGAGCAGTTCTTC; CDR3aa: CASSLTGLDNNEQFF
v_gene: TRBV10-3; j_gene: TRBJ1-1; d_gene: .; abundance: many; CDR3nt: TGTGCCATCAGTGAGCCGATGAACACTGAAGCTTTCTTT; CDR3aa: CAISEPMNTEAFF
v_gene: TRBV27; j_gene: TRBJ2-2; d_gene: TRBD2; abundance: .; CDR3nt: TGTGCCAGCCCCCCGGGACTAGCGAAATCCGGGGAGCTGTTTTTT; CDR3aa: CASPPGLAKSGELFF
v_gene: TRBV5-5; j_gene: TRBJ1-5; d_gene: .; abundance: .; CDR3nt: TGTGCCAGCAGCTTGGGGGGAAAGGGTCAGCCCCAGCATTTT; CDR3aa: CASSLGGKGQPQHF
v_gene: TRBV12-3/TRBV12-4; j_gene: TRBJ2-1; d_gene: TRBD2; abundance: many; CDR3nt: TGTGCCAGCAGCCCTGGACTAGCGGGAGCGAATGAGCAGTTCTTC; CDR3aa: CASSPGLAGANEQFF
v_gene: TRBV5-1; j_gene: TRBJ2-5; d_gene: .; abundance: many; CDR3nt: TGCGCCAGCAGCCCTGAGTACCAAGAGACCCAGTACTTC; CDR3aa: CASSPEYQETQYF
v_gene: TRBV2; j_gene: TRBJ2-2; d_gene: .; abundance: many; CDR3nt: TGTGCCAGCAAGAACACCGGGGAGCTGTTTTTT; CDR3aa: CASKNTGELFF
v_gene: TRBV19; j_gene: TRBJ2-1; d_gene: TRBD2; abundance: few; CDR3nt: TGTGCCAGTAGTTTGACTAGCGGGAGTAACAATGAGCAGTTCTTC; CDR3aa: CASSLTSGSNNEQFF
v_gene: TRBV29-1; j_gene: TRBJ2-1; d_gene: TRBD2; abundance: many; CDR3nt: TGCAGCGTTGATAAGACTAGCGGGAGTCGCAATGAGCAGTTCTTC; CDR3aa: CSVDKTSGSRNEQFF
v_gene: TRBV20-1; j_gene: TRBJ1-1; d_gene: .; abundance: .; CDR3nt: TGCAGTGCTAGGGTCAGGCCGGACACTGAAGCTTTCTTT; CDR3aa: CSARVRPDTEAFF
v_gene: TRBV4-1; j_gene: TRBJ2-1; d_gene: TRBD2; abundance: few; CDR3nt: TGCGCCAGCAGCTGGAGAGTGGAAAGCGGGAGCTCCTACAATGAGCAGTTCTTC; CDR3aa: CASSWRVESGSSYNEQFF
v_gene: TRBV2; j_gene: TRBJ1-1; d_gene: .; abundance: .; CDR3nt: TGTGCCAGCAGAGCCCCCGGGAGTGAAGCTTTCTTT; CDR3aa: CASRAPGSEAFF
v_gene: TRBV7-8; j_gene: TRBJ1-3; d_gene: .; abundance: many; CDR3nt: TGTGCCAGCAGTTCTGACCTACCAGGAAACACCATATATTTT; CDR3aa: CASSSDLPGNTIYF
v_gene: TRBV10-3; j_gene: TRBJ2-5; d_gene: TRBD1; abundance: .; CDR3nt: TGTGCCATCAGTGAGCCCCCCGGACAGGGAGAGCAAGAGACCCAGTACTTC; CDR3aa: CAISEPPGQGEQETQYF
v_gene: TRBV12-5; j_gene: TRBJ2-5; d_gene: .; abundance: once; CDR3nt: TGTGCTAGTGGCCGCCCGGTTGAACAAGAGACCCAGTACTTC; CDR3aa: CASGRPVEQETQYF
v_gene: TRBV10-2; j_gene: TRBJ2-1; d_gene: .; abundance: .; CDR3nt: TGCGCCAGCAGTGAGTGGTCGGAGGGGTACAATGAGCAGTTCTTC; CDR3aa: CASSEWSEGYNEQFF
v_gene: TRBV14; j_gene: TRBJ2-7; d_gene: .; abundance: .; CDR3nt: TGTGCCAGCAGCCGATTTGGAGTTTACGAGCAGTACTTC; CDR3aa: CASSRFGVYEQYF
v_gene: TRBV5-1; j_gene: TRBJ1-3; d_gene: TRBD1; abundance: .; CDR3nt: TGCGCCAGCAGCTTGTCAGGGGGAGACACCATATATTTT; CDR3aa: CASSLSGGDTIYF
v_gene: TRBV27; j_gene: TRBJ1-3; d_gene: TRBD1; abundance: .; CDR3nt: TGTGCCAGCAGTTCGGACAGGGCTGGAAACACCATATATTTT; CDR3aa: CASSSDRAGNTIYF
v_gene: TRBV12-3/TRBV12-4; j_gene: TRBJ1-6; d_gene: .; abundance: .; CDR3nt: TGTGCCAGCAATTTAAATAATTCACCCCTCCACTTT; CDR3aa: CASNLNNSPLHF
v_gene: TRBV15; j_gene: TRBJ2-3; d_gene: .; abundance: .; CDR3nt: TGTGCCACCGCCGGCGGCTTCGAGGGGACGCAGTATTTT; CDR3aa: CATAGGFEGTQYF
v_gene: TRBV19; j_gene: TRBJ2-5; d_gene: TRBD1; abundance: few; CDR3nt: TGTGCCAGTAGCGGGGCAGGGGGAGAGACCCAGTACTTC; CDR3aa: CASSGAGGETQYF
v_gene: TRBV25-1; j_gene: TRBJ2-5; d_gene: .; abundance: .; CDR3nt: TGTGCCAGCAGTGAATTCGGGCAGTCCCAAGAGACCCAGTACTTC; CDR3aa: CASSEFGQSQETQYF
v_gene: TRBV4-2; j_gene: TRBJ2-2; d_gene: TRBD2; abundance: many; CDR3nt: TGTGCCAGCAGCCAAGAACTAGCGACTAACACCGGGGAGCTGTTTTTT; CDR3aa: CASSQELATNTGELFF
v_gene: TRBV3-1; j_gene: TRBJ2-7; d_gene: .; abundance: few; CDR3nt: TGTGCCAGCAGCCAAATAGGGGACATCCACTACGAGCAGTACTTC; CDR3aa: CASSQIGDIHYEQYF
v_gene: TRBV20-1; j_gene: TRBJ2-1; d_gene: TRBD2; abundance: .; CDR3nt: TGCAGTGCTAGAGATCGGGGGGGGACTCACTACAATGAGCAGTTCTTC; CDR3aa: CSARDRGGTHYNEQFF
v_gene: TRBV12-3/TRBV12-4; j_gene: TRBJ2-3; d_gene: .; abundance: .; CDR3nt: TGTGCCAGCAGACGTCCAGGGAGTACAGATACGCAGTATTTT; CDR3aa: CASRRPGSTDTQYF
v_gene: TRBV7-2; j_gene: TRBJ2-2; d_gene: .; abundance: few; CDR3nt: TGTGCCAGCAGCTTTCAGACGGGAACCGGGGAGCTGTTTTTT; CDR3aa: CASSFQTGTGELFF
v_gene: TRBV5-5; j_gene: TRBJ1-2; d_gene: TRBD1; abundance: many; CDR3nt: TGTGCCAGCAGCCGAGACCCTGGGACAGCCTATGGCTACACCTTC; CDR3aa: CASSRDPGTAYGYTF
v_gene: TRBV4-1; j_gene: TRBJ2-1; d_gene: TRBD1; abundance: few; CDR3nt: TGCGCCAGCAGCCCCGGGGACAGGGATAACAATGAGCAGTTCTTC; CDR3aa: CASSPGDRDNNEQFF
v_gene: TRBV12-3/TRBV12-4; j_gene: TRBJ1-2; d_gene: .; abundance: many; CDR3nt: TGTGCCAGCAGTTTTGCCGGCCCTGAAGGCTACACCTTC; CDR3aa: CASSFAGPEGYTF
v_gene: TRBV29-1; j_gene: TRBJ2-7; d_gene: .; abundance: many; CDR3nt: TGCAGCGCCTCTACTAGCTCCGAGCAGTACTTC; CDR3aa: CSASTSSEQYF
v_gene: TRBV7-8; j_gene: TRBJ1-5; d_gene: .; abundance: many; CDR3nt: TGTGCCAGCAGTTCGAATACGGGGCCCCAGCATTTT; CDR3aa: CASSSNTGPQHF
v_gene: TRBV6-1; j_gene: TRBJ2-1; d_gene: TRBD1; abundance: few; CDR3nt: TGTGCCAGCAGCAGGGACAGGGAATTGTCCTACAATGAGCAGTTCTTC; CDR3aa: CASSRDRELSYNEQFF
v_gene: TRBV24-1; j_gene: TRBJ2-1; d_gene: TRBD2; abundance: many; CDR3nt: TGTGCCACCAGTGCCTTAGCGGCTAGCGGGAGAAATGAGCAGTTCTTC; CDR3aa: CATSALAASGRNEQFF
v_gene: TRBV20-1; j_gene: TRBJ2-1; d_gene: TRBD2; abundance: few; CDR3nt: TGCAGTGCTGAAGAGACTAGCGGGAGTCTATACAATGAGCAGTTCTTC; CDR3aa: CSAEETSGSLYNEQFF
v_gene: TRBV20-1; j_gene: TRBJ2-5; d_gene: .; abundance: few; CDR3nt: TGCAGTGCTGAGGGGATCCGAGAGACCCAGTACTTC; CDR3aa: CSAEGIRETQYF
v_gene: TRBV7-8; j_gene: TRBJ1-1; d_gene: .; abundance: many; CDR3nt: TGTGCCAGCAGCTTAGACAGGGTAGGAACTGAAGCTTTCTTT; CDR3aa: CASSLDRVGTEAFF